The 19 T cell receptor beta chains given below trace back to one sample, sequenced in a study of blood T cell repertoires in COVID-19. Sequenced by immunoSEQ multiplex PCR; TCRdb stores in-frame clones only, minus some. This table has fewer than 200,000 clones, about four fifths appearing once. Sequencing was carried out using peripheral blood. The receptors were sampled from a woman aged 80 or older with COVID-19, enrolled during active disease.

This rearrangement joins TRBV5-4 to TRBJ2-3; D is possibly TRBD2 (5 bases). The CDR3 length is 13 residues. Germline CDR1 SGHNT, CDR2 YYREEE (reference sequence). Trimming took 0 bases from V and 4 from J, leaving 6 bases between them. CDR3 DNA sequence: TGTGCCAGCAGCTTGGTCGGGGCAGATACGCAGTATTTT. This translates into CASSLVGADTQYF. Looking up the rest from reference TRBV5-4 and TRBJ2-3 gives the full variable domain: ETGVTQSPTHLIKTRGQQVTLRCSSQSGHNTVSWYQQALGQGPQFIFQYYREEENGRGNFPPRFSGLQFPNYSSELNVNALELDDSALYLCASSLVGADTQYFGPGTRLTVL.

The V gene is TRBV5-4, the J gene TRBJ2-1, with unresolved D. Trimming pared 0 bases from V and 3 bases from J, leaving 10 bases between. Germline V gene lookup returns CDR1 SGHNT and CDR2 YYREEE (reference sequence). The CDR3 contains 15 residues. CDR3: CASSLAGTFYNEQFF. The CDR3 DNA is TGTGCCAGCAGCTTGGCAGGTACCTTCTACAATGAGCAGTTCTTC.

The V and J genes are TRBV25-1 and TRBJ1-2, with TRBD1 identical over 10 bases. The CDR3 runs to 14 residues. The V segment lost 3 bases and the J segment 8 bases; nucleotides outside the gene matches: 6. The V gene's germline CDR1 is MGHDK and CDR2 SYGVNS. The CDR3 DNA is TGTGCCAGCAGTGATTGGACAGGGGGAAACGGCTACACCTTC. Its protein is CASSDWTGGNGYTF.

This chain connects TRBV2 to TRBJ2-2; D gene ambiguous. This CDR3 is 13 amino acids long. Germline lookup yields CDR1 SNHLY and CDR2 FYNNEI. The V end lost 6 bases, the J end lost 3 bases, and 8 bases lay between the germline ends. CDR3 loop: CASRLGYTGELFF. The CDR3 DNA follows: TGTGCCAGCAGGCTAGGTTACACCGGGGAGCTGTTTTTT.

The chain has TRBV6-5 and TRBJ2-2; a possible D gene is TRBD2 (5 bases). Trimming pared 7 bases from V and 1 base from J, leaving 10 bases between. Per germline, CDR1 MNHEY and CDR2 SVGAGI. The CDR3 totals 14 residues. CDR3 amino acids: CASTGGGNTGELFF. CDR3 DNA: TGTGCCAGCACCGGTGGAGGGAACACCGGGGAGCTGTTTTTT.

V usage is TRBV19 and J usage is TRBJ1-1; 7 bases line up with TRBD1. CDR1 is LNHDA, CDR2 SQIVND, per germline (reference sequence). The V segment lost 6 bases and the J segment 11 bases; nucleotides outside the gene matches: 15. The CDR3 has 14 residues. CDR3 loop: CASSSLGGARTAFF. The CDR3 nucleotides read TGTGCCAGTAGCTCTTTAGGGGGCGCGAGGACTGCTTTCTTT.

This clone came up once. Other DNA sequences in this specimen translate into the identical CDR3. This chain connects TRBV7-2 to TRBJ1-1; D is unresolved. This CDR3 spans 14 amino acids. Germline loops: CDR1 SGHTA, CDR2 FQGNSA. V lost 0 bases, J lost 2 bases, and 7 bases lay in between. The CDR3 spells CASSLAAGNTEAFF. CDR3 DNA sequence: TGTGCCAGCAGCTTAGCTGCGGGAAACACTGAAGCTTTCTTT.

The rearrangement links TRBV28 to TRBJ1-2; unclear D gene. Deletions cut 1 base from V and 10 bases from J, with 13 bases between. The CDR3 has 13 amino acids. CDR1 is MDHEN and CDR2 is SYDVKM in the germline V gene. CDR3 residues: CASSLLEGLDYTF. Written as DNA, the CDR3 is TGTGCCAGCAGTTTATTAGAGGGTTTAGACTACACCTTC.

V is TRBV9 and J is TRBJ1-3; TRBD1 aligns across 7 bases. Germline V CDR1 and CDR2: SGDLS, YYNGEE. V was pared by 3 bases and J by 2 bases, with 5 bases of the junction left unmatched. CDR3 size: 15 residues. In DNA form, the CDR3 reads TGTGCCAGCAGCGATCAGGGGGGTCCTGGAAACACCATATATTTT. Translated: CASSDQGGPGNTIYF.

J is TRBJ1-2 and V is TRBV30; 7 positions match TRBD1. Germline CDR1 and CDR2: GTSNPN and SVGIG (reference sequence). V dropped 1 base and J dropped 8; count of bases not matched to a gene: 16. The CDR3 contains 16 residues. The CDR3 spells CAWSALPTGAVSGYTF. The CDR3 DNA reads TGTGCCTGGAGTGCGCTCCCAACAGGGGCGGTAAGCGGCTACACCTTC.

V usage is TRBV9 and J usage is TRBJ2-5; 9 nucleotides line up with TRBD2. Germline V gene lookup returns CDR1 SGDLS and CDR2 YYNGEE. The CDR3 contains 16 residues. V shed 4 bases and J 5 bases; nucleotides not matched to a gene: 12. In nucleotides, the CDR3 is TGTGCCAGCAGCCAGACCGGGAGCGCGGGGGGGGAGACCCAGTACTTC. Its translation: CASSQTGSAGGETQYF.

The gene calls are TRBV19 and TRBJ1-5; D remains ambiguous. V was pared by 5 bases and J by 0 bases, with 5 bases between. Germline assignment: CDR1 LNHDA and CDR2 SQIVND (reference sequence). The CDR3 has 13 amino acids. For the CDR3, the DNA is TGTGCCAGTAGTGGCCATAGCAATCAGCCCCAGCATTTT. Protein sequence: CASSGHSNQPQHF.

The gene calls are TRBV5-1 and TRBJ2-5; no clear D gene. Trimming cost V 3 bases and J 5 bases, with 11 bases left between them. The CDR3 runs 13 residues. Germline CDR1 reads SGHRS; CDR2 reads YFSETQ. The CDR3 protein is CASSSPAIETQYF. In DNA form, the CDR3 reads TGCGCCAGCAGCTCCCCCGCGATCGAGACCCAGTACTTC.

This clone came up a few times. V usage is TRBV7-9 and J usage is TRBJ1-5; D possibly corresponds to TRBD1 (5 bases). Germline V gene sequence: CDR1 SEHNR, CDR2 FQNEAQ (reference sequence). The V end was cut by 4 bases, the J end by 2 bases, with 12 bases between. CDR3 length: 15 residues. In DNA form, the CDR3 reads TGTGCCAGCAGCTCGGGGGTTTGGGGCAATCAGCCCCAGCATTTT. Protein sequence: CASSSGVWGNQPQHF.

The chain combines TRBV7-8 with TRBJ2-2; 7 bases align to TRBD2. From germline, CDR1 is SGHVS and CDR2 FQNEAQ. The CDR3 has 16 residues. V shed 6 bases and J 7 bases; nucleotides not matched to a gene: 14. CDR3 nucleotide sequence: TGTGCCAGCAGTCCCAGAACGGGAGGTAGGAGCGGGGAGCTGTTTTTT. Translating gives CASSPRTGGRSGELFF.

The rearrangement joins TRBV10-3 to TRBJ2-3, with a tentative D call TRBD2 (7 bases). The germline CDR1 and CDR2 sequences are ENHRY and SYGVKD. CDR3 length equals 15 residues. The CDR3 reads CSFGTGGRGADTQYF. For the CDR3, the DNA is TGTTCCTTCGGCACGGGGGGCCGGGGCGCAGATACGCAGTATTTT.

This chain connects TRBV10-3 to TRBJ1-2; D remains ambiguous. Germline V lookup: CDR1 ENHRY, CDR2 SYGVKD. Trimming pared 2 bases from V and 8 bases from J, leaving 12 bases between. There are 13 residues in the CDR3. As DNA, the CDR3 is TGTGCCATCAGTGAGCCGACTTGGAGAGGCTACACCTTC. As protein: CAISEPTWRGYTF.

This clone was recorded once. V gene TRBV10-3 combines with J gene TRBJ2-7, with TRBD1 matching 7 bases. CDR3 size: 15 residues. V shed 8 bases, J shed 2 bases, and the junction held 12 bases outside the gene matches. Germline lookup yields CDR1 ENHRY and CDR2 SYGVKD. Written as DNA, the CDR3 is TGTGCCATCTTAGGTCCGGGACAGAGCCCCTACGAGCAGTACTTC. This codes for CAILGPGQSPYEQYF.

The chain employs TRBV7-9 and TRBJ1-1; D not resolved. V lost 5 bases and J 11 bases, leaving 15 bases between the germline ends. CDR3 length equals 12 residues. Germline V gene sequence: CDR1 SEHNR, CDR2 FQNEAQ (reference sequence). CDR3 coding DNA: TGTGCCAGCAGCATAACCCGGGATCACGCTTTCTTT. It encodes CASSITRDHAFF. The complete variable domain, with remaining parts taken from reference TRBV7-9 and TRBJ1-1, reads DTGVSQNPRHKITKRGQNVTFRCDPISEHNRLYWYRQTLGQGPEFLTYFQNEAQLEKSRLLSDRFSAERPKGSFSTLEIQRTEQGDSAMYLCASSITRDHAFFGQGTRLTVV.